This TCR beta chain was found in a study of Graves' ophthalmopathy and Graves' hyperthyroidism. Amplification of the TCR beta CDR3 regions used RNA transcripts (as template). First-round RT-PCR employed HTBI primers, with a second-round multiplex PCR after it. TCRdb recomputed calls from the multiplex PCR reads with MiXCR, one row per CDR3 protein. Of around 1.1 million distinct CDR3 sequences listed, about 40% are singletons. Comment on this clonotype: Its target is not known.

Regarding the study as a whole: A model built from 13 signatures distinguished ophthalmopathy from stable hyperthyroidism with roughly 90% sensitivity and less than 83% specificity.

Looked up from germline, CDR1 is SGHVT and CDR2 is SQSDAQ. Unmatched junction bases numbered 9, after V lost 5 bases and J lost 1 base. The CDR3 spans 17 residues. A diagnosis was made from clinical symptoms together with serum thyroxine, TRAb, thyroid ultrasound and orbital computed tomography. This chain links TRBV7-4 with TRBJ1-3, with 9 nucleotides matching TRBD1. The source is an adult man with Graves' hyperthyroidism. The specimen sequenced was peripheral blood or thyroid tissue (not recorded which). In DNA, the CDR3 is TGTGCCAGCAGCGTTGTCAAGGACAGGGGATCTGGAAACACCATATATTTT. Residues: CASSVVKDRGSGNTIYF.